Listed below are T cell receptor beta chains from one sample, sequenced in a study of shared clonotypes between healthy human individuals. Data came from immunoSEQ multiplex PCR; TCRdb stores just in-frame clones and leaves some out. Of millions of clones in the sample, 85% to 95% were seen once. The sequencing input was naive CD4+ T cells sorted from blood. The receptors come from a man aged 18-30 years in good health. The CDR3 runs from the conserved cysteine through the conserved F or W.

v_gene,j_gene,len,CDR3aa
TRBV6-5,TRBJ2-3,15,CASRRRGQSTDTQYF
TRBV7-8,TRBJ1-1,13,CASSPREGTEAFF
TRBV5-6,TRBJ2-7,13,CASSLWSTYEQYF
TRBV27,TRBJ1-4,13,CASSTRALEKLFF
TRBV7-8,TRBJ2-3,16,CASSTVGTGRTDTQYF
TRBV5-6,TRBJ2-4,14,CASSLGTSGDIQYF
TRBV6-5,TRBJ1-1,14,CASSPNWERTEAFF
TRBV7-6,TRBJ2-5,14,CASSLGTSRETQYF
TRBV19,TRBJ2-2,14,CASNSGTNTGELFF
TRBV6-1,TRBJ2-1,15,CASTSTLGAPNEQFF
TRBV19,TRBJ1-5,15,CASKSQTISNQPQHF
TRBV4-3,TRBJ1-1,16,CASSHQAPGLSQEAFF
TRBV29-1,TRBJ2-5,13,CSAVGGNQETQYF
TRBV30,TRBJ2-7,13,CAGSISLKGEQYF
TRBV19,TRBJ2-1,14,CASSDWSSYNEQFF
TRBV30,TRBJ1-6,18,CAWKHSKLPGQGGSPLHF
TRBV19,TRBJ2-4,16,CASSAGQTGGLGVQYF
TRBV4-1,TRBJ2-1,14,CASSQGSRGYEQFF
TRBV19,TRBJ2-4,16,CASSVGQGLAKNIQYF
TRBV6-6,TRBJ1-2,14,CASITGGANYGYTF
TRBV19,TRBJ2-7,15,CASSIDSGATYEQYF
TRBV28,TRBJ2-5,15,CASSLWTESQETQYF
TRBV7-9,TRBJ2-5,16,CASSLADGKGKETQYF
TRBV27,TRBJ1-6,18,CASSLGTGGGRGNSPLHF